This T cell receptor (beta chain) was sequenced for a study of cytomegalovirus exposure and HLA in healthy donors. Across the study: Membership in the Caucasian-associated ancestry cluster was found for around four fifths of almost 400 genotyped donors.

Primers included in the PCR were 60 Vbeta and 13 Jbeta primers. Produced via immunoSEQ multiplex PCR; TCRdb's table is partial and in-frame only. Here the sample spans just over 150,000 clones, around four fifths being singletons. The CDR3 is made up of 15 amino acids. J was trimmed by 9 bases and V by 5 bases; bases with no gene match: 6. Germline V gene data show CDR1 as SSHAT and CDR2 as FNYEAQ (reference sequence). The genes are TRBV7-7 and TRBJ2-1; the match to TRBD2 covers 14 bases. Sequencing was carried out using PBMCs. This clonotype was obtained from a female donor in good health and CMV-seronegative. The CDR3 protein is CASSRTSGGPVEQFF. The CDR3 bases are TGTGCCAGCAGCCGGACTAGCGGGGGGCCGGTTGAGCAGTTCTTC.